A single sample is the source of the 19 T cell receptor beta chains below, sequenced in a study of T-cell reconstitution after alpha-beta-depleted transplantation in children. This sample's TCRbeta library carried unique molecular identifier barcodes. Each CDR3 protein is one row after TCRdb ran MiXCR on the PCR reads. The table includes 600,000 to 700,000 distinct CDR3 sequences, roughly 17% detected once. The starting material was PBMCs from the stem cell graft donor, obtained from the stem cell graft. The receptors here all came from a human donor who donated a stem cell graft to a child with acute myeloid leukemia.

This clonotype was counted many times. The rearrangement joins TRBV7-6 to TRBJ2-5; 8 bases are shared with TRBD2. V shed 2 bases and J 5 bases; nucleotides not matched to a gene: 7. This CDR3 has 15 residues. The germline V gene has CDR1 SGHVS and CDR2 FNYEAQ. As DNA, the CDR3 is TGTGCCAGCAGCTTATTACGGGGGGGCCTTGAGACCCAGTACTTC. This translates into CASSLLRGGLETQYF.

This clonotype has at least ten counts. The chain has TRBV20-1 and TRBJ2-7; D gene unclear. The germline V gene encodes CDR1 DFQATT and CDR2 SNEGSKA (reference sequence). The V end lost 2 bases, the J end lost 4 bases, and 9 bases lay between the germline ends. The CDR3 totals 12 residues. CDR3 coding DNA: TGCAGTGCTAGATACGACGTGTACGAGCAGTACTTC. The encoded protein is CSARYDVYEQYF.

The chain uses TRBV12-3 or TRBV12-4 and TRBJ2-5; 8 positions match TRBD2. The CDR3 consists of 18 residues. V dropped 6 bases and J dropped 5; count of bases not matched to a gene: 20. The CDR3 DNA reads as TGTGCCAGCAGCCCTCGCATTGATGGACGGGGGGGCGCGGAGACCCAGTACTTC. The encoded protein is CASSPRIDGRGGAETQYF.

In its sample, this clonotype was seen many times. The chain has TRBV7-2 and TRBJ1-4; 7 nucleotides agree with TRBD1. CDR1 SGHTA and CDR2 FQGNSA come from the germline V gene. The CDR3 totals 14 residues. Trimming took 4 bases from V and 8 from J; bases not matched to a gene: 7. The CDR3 DNA sequence: TGTGCCAGCAGCTCCGGACAGGTTGGGGAAAAACTGTTTTTT. Translation gives CASSSGQVGEKLFF.

The sample holds many counts of this clonotype. The chain combines TRBV29-1 with TRBJ2-5; 8 bases are a match to TRBD1. CDR3 length: 15 residues. V shed 7 bases, J shed 0 bases, and the junction held 10 bases outside the gene matches. Per the germline V gene, CDR1 is SQVTM and CDR2 is ANQGSEA. For the CDR3, the DNA is TGCAGCGCCACCCGGGACAGGCAGTACCAAGAGACCCAGTACTTC. It specifies CSATRDRQYQETQYF.

This clonotype was detected ten times or more. The chain carries TRBV29-1 and TRBJ2-1; possibly TRBD1 or TRBD2 for D (5 bases each). Trimming took off 6 bases at V and 8 bases at J, with 20 bases between the two ends. There are 14 residues in the CDR3. CDR1 is SQVTM, CDR2 ANQGSEA, per germline. The CDR3 spells CSVTDTRRSDEQFF. The CDR3 nucleotides are TGCAGCGTAACGGACACGCGGAGGTCCGATGAGCAGTTCTTC.

The sample holds one count of this clonotype. A clone one base away is much larger, so this may be a read error. The chain joins TRBV5-1 to TRBJ2-7; weak D call: TRBD1 (5 bases). CDR3 length equals 15 residues. Germline V gives CDR1 SGHRS, CDR2 YFSETQ. CDR3 amino acids: CASSLEGVTSYQQYF. CDR3 DNA sequence: TGCGCCAGCAGCTTGGAAGGGGTCACCTCCTACCAGCAGTACTTC.

The genes are TRBV10-2 and TRBJ1-2; TRBD1 is a possible D gene (5 bases). The CDR3 has 15 amino acids. The germline V gene encodes CDR1 WSHSY and CDR2 SAAADI. With 6 bases removed from V and 0 bases from J, the gap between germline ends came to 14 bases. The CDR3 DNA follows: TGCGCCAGCAGCCCCCGGGGCAGTCCTAACTATGGCTACACCTTC. This encodes CASSPRGSPNYGYTF.

The sample holds a few counts of this clonotype. The V gene is TRBV15, the J gene TRBJ1-5; D possibly corresponds to TRBD1 (5 bases). This CDR3 is 16 amino acids long. Between the trimmed V and J ends, which lost 0 bases and 5 bases, there was a span of 14 bases. The V gene's germline CDR1 is LNHNV and CDR2 YYDKDF (reference sequence). The CDR3 DNA is TGTGCCACCAGCAGAGAGCCCAGTTGGGGCTATCAGCCCCAGCATTTT. Protein: CATSREPSWGYQPQHF.

The rearrangement links TRBV27 to TRBJ1-5; 9 bases are a match to TRBD1. The J segment lost 4 bases and the V segment lost 7 bases, leaving 8 bases of the junction unmatched. The CDR3 sequence is 15 residues long. CDR1 MNHEY and CDR2 SMNVEV come from the germline V gene (reference sequence). CDR3 bases: TGTGCCAGCAAGTCTTGGGACAGGGATAATCAGCCCCAGCATTTT. Residues: CASKSWDRDNQPQHF.

This chain links TRBV11-2 with TRBJ1-1; D not resolved. This CDR3 comprises 14 residues. Germline values: CDR1 SGHAT, CDR2 FQNNGV. Between the trimmed V and J ends, which lost 2 bases and 0 bases, there was a span of 7 bases. CDR3 sequence reads: CASSLYLMNTEAFF. The DNA of the CDR3 is TGTGCCAGCAGCTTATACCTTATGAACACTGAAGCTTTCTTT.

A note on this clonotype: This likely comes from a read error, as the CDR3 has no conserved phenylalanine or tryptophan at its end. This rearrangement joins TRBV4-3 to TRBJ2-7, with 7 nucleotides matching TRBD1. The V and J ends lost 1 base and 0 bases, in that order; junction bases with no gene match: 3. The CDR3 loop spans 15 amino acids. Germline lookup yields CDR1 LGHNA and CDR2 YSLEER. The CDR3 reads CASSQGTGGSYEQYI. CDR3 DNA: TGCGCCAGCAGCCAAGGGACAGGAGGCTCCTACGAGCAGTACATC.

This chain joins TRBV7-2 and TRBJ1-1; no clear D. The CDR3 length is 14 residues. Between the trimmed V and J ends, which lost 2 bases and 4 bases, there was a span of 11 bases. The germline gives CDR1 SGHTA, CDR2 FQGNSA. The CDR3 DNA sequence: TGTGCCAGCAGCTTATGGGAGCGGGGCACTGAAGCTTTCTTT. This encodes CASSLWERGTEAFF.

This clonotype was observed a handful of times. This chain joins TRBV5-1 and TRBJ1-1, with TRBD1 as a possible D gene (6 bases). CDR1 and CDR2 from the germline V gene are SGHRS and YFSETQ. Trimming took 2 bases from V and 4 from J, leaving 12 bases between them. CDR3 length: 14 residues. CDR3 sequence (DNA): TGCGCCAGCAGCTTACAGGGAATATTCACTGAAGCTTTCTTT. Encoded protein: CASSLQGIFTEAFF.

This clonotype was seen at least ten times. V is TRBV5-1 and J is TRBJ2-5; possible D gene TRBD1, 6 bases. The V and J ends lost 1 base and 5 bases respectively, with 15 bases between them. The CDR3 totals 15 residues. Germline V CDR1 and CDR2: SGHRS, YFSETQ. DNA for the CDR3: TGCGCCAGCAGCTTGCTGACAGGCCGAGCGGAGACCCAGTACTTC. This codes for CASSLLTGRAETQYF.

The V call is TRBV7-2, the J call TRBJ2-7; no clear D gene. This CDR3 has 15 amino acids. Trimming took off 5 bases at V and 1 base at J, with 15 bases between the two ends. The germline CDR1 and CDR2 sequences are SGHTA and FQGNSA. In nucleotides, the CDR3 is TGTGCCAGCAGCCTAGATACTACCCTATCCTACGAGCAGTACTTC. This codes for CASSLDTTLSYEQYF. Combining the CDR3 with reference TRBV7-2 and TRBJ2-7 gives the whole variable domain GAGVSQSPSNKVTEKGKDVELRCDPISGHTALYWYRQSLGQGLEFLIYFQGNSAPDKSGLPSDRFSAERTGGSVSTLTIQRTQQEDSAVYLCASSLDTTLSYEQYFGPGTRLTVT.

This clonotype was seen repeatedly, ten times or more. The CDR3 bases are TGTGCCAGCAGCTTGTGGCAGGGAGGCTATGGCTACACCTTC. It specifies CASSLWQGGYGYTF. V gene TRBV5-5 combines with J gene TRBJ1-2; D possibly corresponds to TRBD1 (5 bases). The germline V and J ends were trimmed by 1 base and 4 bases, with 11 bases remaining between them. The CDR3 is 14 residues long. Looked up from germline, CDR1 is SGHKS and CDR2 is YYEKEE (reference sequence).

This clonotype was detected many times. The V and J genes are TRBV29-1 and TRBJ2-7; 7 positions match TRBD1. CDR1 is SQVTM, CDR2 ANQGSEA, per germline. J lost 2 bases, V lost 4 bases, and 5 bases had no gene match. The CDR3 has 13 residues. CDR3 residues: CSVGGQGAYEQYF. The CDR3, as DNA: TGCAGCGTTGGCGGGCAGGGGGCCTACGAGCAGTACTTC.

This clonotype was counted between two and nine times. The chain recombines TRBV5-1 with TRBJ2-3; D not certain. The CDR3 has 14 residues. Germline CDR1 SGHRS, CDR2 YFSETQ. V gave up 4 bases and J gave up 6 bases, with 15 bases separating them. CDR3 sequence reads: CASSPHGPEDTQYF. CDR3 in DNA: TGCGCCAGCAGCCCTCATGGACCGGAGGATACGCAGTATTTT.